This T cell receptor beta chain was obtained from a study of T cells in Graves' hyperthyroidism and ophthalmopathy (dated by TCRdb to between 2018 and 2021). Broadly, across the study: Peripheral blood was sampled at the time of initial diagnosis, prior to any treatment. To identify TCR V-J signatures that set the groups apart, the researchers used a discovery cohort of about a hundred patients, made up of roughly 40 with Graves' ophthalmopathy and 57 with stable Graves' hyperthyroidism. Prospective prediction of ophthalmopathy was tested in an independent validation cohort consisting of 18 to 20 hyperthyroidism patients and some 17 patients who later progressed to ophthalmopathy. The 100 discovery patients were randomly split 7:3 into training and test sets. The study also compared thyroid tissue and blood T-cell repertoires from several Graves' hyperthyroidism patients. After sampling, hyperthyroidism patients received methimazole starting at 30 mg daily, and ophthalmopathy patients received high-dose intravenous methylprednisolone. The paper reports TCR Vbeta CDR3 sequencing of 130 to 150 peripheral blood samples: over 40 ophthalmopathy, some 80 hyperthyroidism and approximately 17 progressor patients. Study-wide findings and limitations: Sample size was not statistically predetermined, and investigators were not blinded to group allocation. A 13 V-J signature model separated ophthalmopathy from stable hyperthyroidism, with just over 85% sensitivity and 81.08% specificity in cross-validation and 80%/75% in testing. During validation, the model predicted progression to ophthalmopathy a median of about 6.3 months ahead of onset, with approximately 70% sensitivity and 72.22% specificity. Blood samples also contained most of the expanded thyroid clonotypes (frequency above 0.001), which suggests that blood repertoires may reflect thyroid immune responses.

The TCR beta CDR3 regions were amplified from the RNA transcripts. The first round of RT-PCR for the TCR CDR3 was performed with the HTBI primer set and the Qiagen OneStep RT-PCR kit. A second multiplex PCR round built the libraries, followed by size selection and purification. The libraries were sequenced on an Illumina HiSeq2000 using paired-end 100 bp reads. Under the source paper's analysis protocol: SOAPnuke was used to process the raw data, throwing out any read that contained adapters or uncalled bases, had a mean Phred below 15, or lacked an exact constant-primer or identifier match. COPE v1.2.5 was used to merge high-quality paired reads, and clonotypes were defined as unique nucleotide sequences. MiTCR v1.1 was used to align the clonotypes against IMGT TRBV, TRBD and TRBJ reference segments. The analysis included only V-J combinations with a frequency above 0.0001, which together covered more than 98% of the repertoires. A TCS score was defined as the ratio between F50 (clonal expansion) and ExV (chaos), using BLOSUM62-based TCRdist between CDR3 peptides within each V-J. Welch's t-statistics and random forest reduced just over 500 V-J features to 10 to 15, which were used in a naive Bayes classifier (R e1071). TCRdb reprocessed the public reads (quality trimming at Q25 with fastp, clone calling with MiXCR) and kept in-frame beta chains. CDR3 protein duplicates are merged, each entry listing the most common genes and DNA. The V and J calls follow TCRdb's processing rather than the paper's. The sample profile shows approximately 600,000 distinct CDR3 sequences; around 14% of them were found once. Roughly 7.7% of the sample lies in the top ten.

CDR1 SEHNR and CDR2 FQNEAQ were looked up in the germline V gene (reference sequence). Reading from cysteine to phenylalanine, the CDR3 counts 14 amino acids. Of the read, only the CDR3 DNA is kept; its 42 bases are in frame from base 1. Deletion took 3 bases off V and 4 bases off J, with a span of 13 bases between the germline ends. Regarding this clonotype: Its antigen is unknown. Per-base qualities were not stored, and no clone one base away is much larger.

In the ophthalmopathy patients, disease was moderately to severely active, with a Clinical Activity Score of 3 or more, a NOSPECS grade of 4 or more, and a duration of less than 3 months. Any patient with an uncontrolled infection, another autoimmune disease, pregnancy or lactation was excluded. Diagnoses were based on clinical symptoms, serum thyroxine and TRAb, thyroid ultrasound and orbital computed tomography. PBMCs were isolated from 10 ml of fresh peripheral blood by Ficoll-Paque density gradient centrifugation. Total RNA was extracted using Trizol reagent, and RNA quality was assessed on an Agilent 2100 Bioanalyzer.

The specimen was blood. This sequence originates from a woman between 18 and 29 years old with Graves' ophthalmopathy. The V and J segments used are TRBV7-9 and TRBJ2-7; tentative D gene TRBD1, with 6 bases matching. At the DNA level, the sequence is TGTGCCAGCAGCTTCTCCGGACAGCTTTACGAGCAGTACTTC. This translates into CASSFSGQLYEQYF.